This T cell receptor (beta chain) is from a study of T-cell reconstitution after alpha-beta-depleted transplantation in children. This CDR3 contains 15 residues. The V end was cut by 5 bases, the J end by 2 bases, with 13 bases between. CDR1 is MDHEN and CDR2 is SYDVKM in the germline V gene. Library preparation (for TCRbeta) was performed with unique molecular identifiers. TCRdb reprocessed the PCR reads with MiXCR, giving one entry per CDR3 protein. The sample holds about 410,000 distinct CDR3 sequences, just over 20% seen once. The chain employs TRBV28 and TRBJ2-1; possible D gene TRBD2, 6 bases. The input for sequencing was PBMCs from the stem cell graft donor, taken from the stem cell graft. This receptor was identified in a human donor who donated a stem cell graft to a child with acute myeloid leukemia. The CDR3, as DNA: TGTGCCAGCAGTATGATAGCGGTTACCTACAATGAGCAGTTCTTC. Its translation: CASSMIAVTYNEQFF.